This T cell receptor (beta chain) is from a study of response to subunit inactivated influenza vaccine (dated by TCRdb to 2016 to 2018). Regarding the complete study: The study used deep quantitative T cell receptor repertoire profiling to track responses to a trivalent subunit inactivated influenza vaccine. The research as a whole found: It was suggested by the authors that each seasonal influenza vaccination may recruit only a limited number of new T cells.

The germline V and J ends show losses of 5 bases and 2 bases respectively, and no gene match explains 9 bases of the junction. CDR1 SQVTM and CDR2 ANQGSEA are derived from the germline V gene. From the cysteine up to the phenylalanine, the CDR3 has a length of 15 residues. Here the CDR3 DNA is all that survives: 45 bases in frame from base 1. The library was obtained by RT-PCR. TCRdb records Illumina HiSeq 2500 as the sequencer. TCRdb reanalyzed the raw reads on its own, using fastp at Q25 for trimming and MiXCR for clone calling, and kept in-frame beta chains. A single entry per CDR3 protein holds the most common genes and DNA from its merged rows. For this sample there are more than 200,000 distinct CDR3 sequences; more than 10% appear just once. The top ten hold about 7.8% of the sample. In the case of this clonotype: This clone's antigen is unknown. Within one base of it there is no much larger clone, and no base qualities were kept.

The receptor was derived from a man aged 45-65 years who received an inactivated influenza vaccine. Donor details come from another sample of the same person, matched by shared clones. The sample consisted of non-naive T cells sorted from PBMCs, taken 14 to 15 days before vaccination. The label giving this sample's cell subset or site can be read as: memory T cell fraction. The V and J genes are TRBV29-1 and TRBJ2-3, and TRBD2 matches 8 of the central bases. The sequence in DNA is TGCAGCGTTTCTAGGCGGGGGGAATTCACAGATACGCAGTATTTT. This gives the protein CSVSRRGEFTDTQYF.